A selection of T cell receptor beta chains follows, all from one sample in a study of Ad26.COV2.S vaccination and SARS-CoV-2 variants. Here immunoSEQ multiplex PCR was the method, and the copy in TCRdb shows in-frame clones only, minus some. This table holds roughly 270,000 clones, 87% found once. Here the sequenced sample was peripheral blood, taken in a trial of Ad26.COV2.S vaccine versus placebo. These receptors originate from a person aged 18 to 59 who received the Ad26.COV2.S COVID-19 vaccine or a placebo. The CDR3 runs from the conserved cysteine through the conserved F or W. A D gene is named only where the DNA matches it firmly. The size field is filled for only some rows; it gives once, few, many or a size class.

d_call,j_call,v_call,clone_size,cdr3_aa,cdr3_nt
NA,TRBJ1-1,TRBV7-9,NA,CASTSGGDRSAFF,TGTGCCAGCACCTCAGGAGGGGATCGATCCGCTTTCTTT
NA,TRBJ2-1,TRBV6-4,once,CASSEEGSYNEQFF,TGTGCCAGCAGTGAAGAAGGGTCCTACAATGAGCAGTTCTTC
NA,TRBJ2-3,TRBV9,NA,CASRKGGADDTQYF,TGTGCCAGCAGAAAAGGGGGGGCCGACGATACGCAGTATTTT
NA,TRBJ1-1,TRBV24-1,NA,CATSDDRGEGTEAFF,TGTGCCACCAGTGATGATCGAGGGGAGGGCACTGAAGCTTTCTTT
TRBD1,TRBJ2-3,TRBV6-5,NA,CASRAGTGGRDTQYF,TGTGCCAGCAGAGCCGGGACAGGGGGGAGAGATACGCAGTATTTT
NA,TRBJ1-1,TRBV30,few,CAWTRDSEAFF,TGTGCCTGGACCCGCGACAGTGAAGCTTTCTTT
TRBD2,TRBJ2-5,TRBV7-9,NA,CASSPGLAGGSYQETQYF,TGTGCCAGCAGCCCGGGACTAGCGGGGGGCTCGTACCAAGAGACCCAGTACTTC
NA,TRBJ2-7,TRBV5-1,once,CASSVGGTVAYEQYF,TGCGCCAGCAGCGTAGGCGGGACTGTTGCCTACGAGCAGTACTTC
NA,TRBJ2-1,TRBV27,NA,CASSGSNNEQFF,TGTGCCAGTTCCGGGAGCAACAATGAGCAGTTCTTC
NA,TRBJ1-5,TRBV6-6,NA,CASSYSIDSNQPQHF,TGTGCCAGCAGTTACTCCATTGATAGCAATCAGCCCCAGCATTTT
TRBD1,TRBJ1-5,TRBV30,NA,CAWSNDRAQPQHF,TGTGCCTGGAGTAATGACAGGGCACAGCCCCAGCATTTT
NA,TRBJ1-1,TRBV5-1,NA,CASSLVMGDSSEAFF,TGCGCCAGCAGCTTGGTAATGGGCGACAGTTCTGAAGCTTTCTTT
NA,TRBJ2-7,TRBV29-1,once,CSVQVGEDEQYF,TGCAGCGTCCAGGTGGGGGAGGACGAGCAGTACTTC
NA,TRBJ1-1,TRBV6-2/TRBV6-3,NA,CASSYPPSGNTEAFF,TGTGCCAGCAGTTATCCCCCCTCGGGGAACACTGAAGCTTTCTTT
TRBD1,TRBJ1-6,TRBV12-5,NA,CASEDRDNSPLHF,TGTGCTAGTGAGGACAGGGATAATTCACCCCTCCACTTT
NA,TRBJ1-3,TRBV14,few,CASSPGTPGNTIYF,TGTGCCAGCAGCCCCGGGACACCTGGAAACACCATATATTTT
TRBD1,TRBJ2-7,TRBV4-2,NA,CASSQEEGTGGTYEQYF,TGTGCCAGCAGCCAAGAAGAGGGGACAGGGGGGACTTACGAGCAGTACTTC
NA,TRBJ2-1,TRBV12-3/TRBV12-4,NA,CASSLHDNEQFF,TGTGCCAGCAGTTTACACGACAATGAGCAGTTCTTC
NA,TRBJ2-7,TRBV18,NA,CASSPGSGAGEQYF,TGTGCCAGCTCACCAGGTTCGGGGGCGGGGGAGCAGTACTTC
TRBD1,TRBJ1-6,TRBV28,NA,CASRKQGISSYNSPLHF,TGTGCCAGCAGAAAACAGGGGATAAGCTCCTATAATTCACCCCTCCACTTT
NA,TRBJ1-4,TRBV19,NA,CASSIERTNEKLFF,TGTGCCAGTAGTATAGAGAGGACTAATGAAAAACTGTTTTTT
NA,TRBJ1-1,TRBV11-3,NA,CASSTGNTEAFF,TGTGCCAGCAGCACAGGGAACACTGAAGCTTTCTTT
NA,TRBJ1-1,TRBV5-5,once,CASSPARVGHTEAFF,TGTGCCAGCAGCCCGGCCAGGGTGGGACACACTGAAGCTTTCTTT
NA,TRBJ2-7,TRBV5-1,many,CASSGDSYEQYF,TGCGCCAGCAGCGGAGACAGCTACGAGCAGTACTTC
TRBD1,TRBJ1-2,TRBV6-5,few,CASSYAGQGGKGYTF,TGTGCCAGCAGTTACGCTGGACAGGGAGGAAAAGGCTACACCTTC
NA,TRBJ2-2,TRBV6-1,NA,CASSEEVGAGELFF,TGTGCCAGCAGTGAAGAGGTGGGGGCCGGGGAGCTGTTTTTT
TRBD2,TRBJ2-7,TRBV7-7,NA,CASSPLPQRLAGDRHEQYF,TGTGCCAGCAGCCCACTCCCCCAGCGACTAGCGGGAGATCGCCACGAGCAGTACTTC
NA,TRBJ1-1,TRBV6-5,NA,CASSYSGRTEAFF,TGTGCCAGCAGTTACTCAGGCCGGACTGAAGCTTTCTTT
TRBD2,TRBJ2-5,TRBV7-2,NA,CASSSGLRLQETQYF,TGTGCCAGCAGCTCGGGACTACGCCTCCAAGAGACCCAGTACTTC
TRBD2,TRBJ2-1,TRBV3-1/TRBV3-2,NA,CASSQVAGVQSSYNEQFF,TGTGCCAGCAGCCAAGTAGCGGGAGTACAAAGCTCCTACAATGAGCAGTTCTTC
NA,TRBJ1-4,TRBV7-2,NA,CASRRGSTGEKLFF,TGTGCCAGCAGGAGGGGTTCAACTGGAGAAAAACTGTTTTTT
NA,TRBJ1-6,TRBV27,NA,CASSWDLLTPLHF,TGTGCCAGCAGTTGGGACCTCTTGACACCCCTCCACTTT
NA,TRBJ1-1,TRBV2,NA,CASSEWGYGGSGMNTEAFF,TGTGCCAGCAGTGAATGGGGCTACGGGGGGTCAGGCATGAACACTGAAGCTTTCTTT
TRBD1,TRBJ2-2,TRBV2,NA,CASRPGQPSGELFF,TGTGCCAGCAGACCGGGACAGCCATCCGGGGAGCTGTTTTTT
NA,TRBJ2-7,TRBV6-6,few,CASSYSVLQRVHEQYF,TGTGCCAGCAGTTACTCTGTTCTCCAGCGTGTCCACGAGCAGTACTTC
NA,TRBJ1-1,TRBV15,NA,CATSTVWATNTEAFF,TGTGCCACCAGCACCGTTTGGGCTACGAACACTGAAGCTTTCTTT
TRBD2,TRBJ2-5,TRBV5-4,NA,CASSLGTSGGETQYF,TGTGCCAGCAGCTTGGGGACTAGCGGAGGGGAGACCCAGTACTTC
TRBD1,TRBJ1-1,TRBV27,NA,CASSWDRGNTEAFF,TGTGCCAGCAGTTGGGACAGGGGGAACACTGAAGCTTTCTTT
TRBD2,TRBJ2-7,TRBV3-1/TRBV3-2,NA,CASSQGLAPISYEQYF,TGTGCCAGCAGCCAAGGACTAGCGCCAATCTCCTACGAGCAGTACTTC
TRBD1,TRBJ1-2,TRBV9,NA,CASSVVAGTGVHYGYTF,TGTGCCAGCAGCGTAGTCGCCGGGACAGGGGTACACTATGGCTACACCTTC
NA,TRBJ1-6,TRBV19,NA,CASSIKGSPLHF,TGTGCCAGTAGTATTAAGGGTTCACCCCTCCACTTT
NA,TRBJ1-1,TRBV6-2/TRBV6-3,NA,CASSYGRAGNTEAFF,TGTGCCAGCAGTTACGGCCGGGCAGGGAACACTGAAGCTTTCTTT
NA,TRBJ1-5,TRBV2,NA,CASSDDLGNQPQHF,TGTGCCAGCAGTGACGACCTGGGGAATCAGCCCCAGCATTTT
TRBD2,TRBJ2-7,TRBV28,NA,CASSPQGEGYEQYF,TGTGCCAGCAGTCCTCAAGGGGAGGGCTACGAGCAGTACTTC
NA,TRBJ1-2,TRBV6-2/TRBV6-3,NA,CASSIGLYGYTF,TGTGCCAGCAGTATCGGACTCTATGGCTACACCTTC
TRBD2,TRBJ2-7,TRBV5-1,NA,CASSSGTSGSSYEQYF,TGCGCCAGCAGCTCTGGGACTAGCGGGAGCTCCTACGAGCAGTACTTC
NA,TRBJ2-7,TRBV6-5,NA,CASSYSGISGTYEQYF,TGTGCCAGCAGTTACTCGGGAATTAGCGGAACCTACGAGCAGTACTTC
TRBD1,TRBJ2-6,TRBV5-8,NA,CASSQGQGAPGANVLTF,TGTGCCAGCAGCCAAGGACAGGGGGCGCCCGGGGCCAACGTCCTGACTTTC
NA,TRBJ2-6,TRBV19,NA,CASSIWISGANVLTF,TGTGCCAGTAGTATATGGATCTCTGGGGCCAACGTCCTGACTTTC
TRBD2,TRBJ2-2,TRBV2,NA,CASSEDALAGAGELFF,TGTGCCAGCAGTGAGGACGCTTTAGCGGGAGCCGGGGAGCTGTTTTTT
NA,TRBJ2-3,TRBV6-4,once,CASSVSTQPWDTQYF,TGTGCCAGCAGTGTATCTACGCAACCGTGGGATACGCAGTATTTT
TRBD1,TRBJ2-5,TRBV12-5,NA,CASGLVSSLRTNRGQETQYF,TGTGCTAGTGGTTTGGTATCCTCCCTACGCACGAACAGGGGGCAAGAGACCCAGTACTTC
NA,TRBJ1-5,TRBV7-2,NA,CASSRLRYSNQPQHF,TGTGCCAGCAGCCGTCTTAGATATAGCAATCAGCCCCAGCATTTT